One and the same sample provided the 30 T cell receptor beta chains below, sequenced in a study of CD8 T cells in Susac syndrome. An amount of RNA that ranged from about 0.45 to 1 ug was reverse transcribed with random hexamers. TCRdb independently ran MiXCR on the immunoSEQ multiplex PCR reads; one entry per CDR3 protein. The sample holds some 110,000 distinct CDR3 sequences, roughly 93% seen once. Sequenced material: CD8+ T cells from PBMCs. Receptors originate from a human donor with multiple sclerosis.

The chain carries TRBV25-1 and TRBJ2-1; D unclear. Trimming took off 3 bases at V and 8 bases at J, with 5 bases between the two ends. Germline V lookup: CDR1 MGHDK, CDR2 SYGVNS. The CDR3 is 11 residues long. DNA of the CDR3: TGTGCCAGCAGTGAGGGATATGAGCAGTTCTTC. Residues: CASSEGYEQFF.

The rearrangement links TRBV7-8 to TRBJ2-2, with D unresolved. CDR1 and CDR2 (germline): SGHVS, FQNEAQ. Trimming removed 5 bases at V and 8 bases at J, with 21 bases between. CDR3 length: 16 residues. For the CDR3, the DNA is TGTGCCAGCAGCCTGCGTCGGCTCGTTGGGTCGGGGGAGCTGTTTTTT. Translated: CASSLRRLVGSGELFF.

The chain uses TRBV12-5 and TRBJ2-1; D not resolved. This CDR3 is built from 12 residues. Per germline, CDR1 LGHNT and CDR2 FRNRAP. The CDR3 is CALRTDYNEQFF. The CDR3 DNA reads TGTGCCTTGCGGACGGATTACAATGAGCAGTTCTTC.

The chain links TRBV19 to TRBJ2-2; 12 bases map to TRBD1. The trim removed 7 bases at V and 8 bases at J, leaving 5 bases unmatched. The CDR3 is 14 residues long. Germline lookup yields CDR1 LNHDA and CDR2 SQIVND (reference sequence). DNA for the CDR3: TGTGCCAGTACCCCGGGACAGGGGGCGGGGGAGCTGTTTTTT. Protein: CASTPGQGAGELFF.

The V and J genes are TRBV15 and TRBJ1-2; 7 bases fit TRBD1. V was pared by 9 bases and J by 6 bases, with 7 bases of the junction left unmatched. Germline CDR1 and CDR2: LNHNV and YYDKDF (reference sequence). CDR3 length: 12 amino acids. This CDR3 reads CATGYRGDGYTF. In DNA form, the CDR3 reads TGTGCCACGGGGTACAGGGGTGATGGCTACACCTTC.

Turning to this clonotype: A read error may account for a junction end that differs from germline. V gene TRBV12-3 or TRBV12-4 combines with J gene TRBJ2-2; D is unresolved. CDR3 size: 12 residues. As DNA, the CDR3 is TGTGCCAGCAGTATAGCCCCCGGGGAGCTGTTTTTT. This gives the protein CASSIAPGELFF.

The genes are TRBV14 and TRBJ2-2; tentative D call: TRBD1 (6 bases). The germline V gene encodes CDR1 SGHDN and CDR2 FVKESK. This CDR3 is 14 amino acids long. V lost 4 bases and J 5 bases, leaving 11 bases between the germline ends. The CDR3 sequence: CASSPTGYTGELFF. In DNA form, the CDR3 reads TGTGCCAGCAGCCCCACAGGGTATACCGGGGAGCTGTTTTTT.

CDR3 protein: CASSLAHLRVDWGNEQFF. DNA of the CDR3: TGTGCCAGCAGCTTAGCCCACCTCAGGGTCGATTGGGGCAATGAGCAGTTCTTC. The rearrangement links TRBV7-9 to TRBJ2-1, with a weak D call TRBD1 (5 bases). The CDR3 totals 18 residues. Per the germline V gene, CDR1 is SEHNR and CDR2 is FQNEAQ (reference sequence). Trimming removed 0 bases at V and 6 bases at J, with 21 bases between. Full variable domain (rest looked up from reference TRBV7-9 and TRBJ2-1): DTGVSQNPRHKITKRGQNVTFRCDPISEHNRLYWYRQTLGQGPEFLTYFQNEAQLEKSRLLSDRFSAERPKGSFSTLEIQRTEQGDSAMYLCASSLAHLRVDWGNEQFFGPGTRLTVL.

The rearrangement uses TRBV6-2 or TRBV6-3 and TRBJ2-4; the match to TRBD2 covers 8 bases. V trimming: 6 bases; J trimming: 6 bases; junction bases outside the gene matches: 13. The CDR3 loop spans 16 amino acids. Germline V gene data show CDR1 as MNHEY and CDR2 as SVGEGT. The CDR3 here is CASRKGSWLAGNIQYF. CDR3 DNA: TGTGCCAGCAGAAAAGGGTCCTGGCTAGCGGGAAACATTCAGTACTTC.

J is TRBJ2-2 and V is TRBV5-1, with 11 bases lining up with TRBD2. Germline-derived CDR1 and CDR2 are SGHRS and YFSETQ. With 4 bases clipped from V and 4 bases from J, the junction kept 6 bases outside the gene matches. The CDR3 has 16 residues. The CDR3 is CASSPGTSGFTGELFF. The DNA of the CDR3 is TGCGCCAGCAGCCCCGGGACTAGCGGTTTCACCGGGGAGCTGTTTTTT.

The chain combines TRBV7-9 with TRBJ2-5, with D possibly matching TRBD2 (5 bases). Between the trimmed V and J ends, which lost 1 base and 3 bases, there was a span of 6 bases. The CDR3 runs to 13 residues. CDR1 is SEHNR and CDR2 is FQNEAQ in the germline V gene (reference sequence). The CDR3 coding sequence is TGTGCCAGCAGCTTAGGGGGAGAAGAGACCCAGTACTTC. This sequence encodes CASSLGGEETQYF.

The J gene is TRBJ2-3, the V gene TRBV9; 9 bases line up with TRBD2. Germline loops: CDR1 SGDLS, CDR2 YYNGEE. The CDR3 sequence is 15 residues long. The V segment lost 3 bases and the J segment 5 bases; nucleotides outside the gene matches: 7. The CDR3 here is CASSASGVKRDTQYF. CDR3 DNA sequence: TGTGCCAGCAGCGCTAGCGGGGTCAAGAGAGATACGCAGTATTTT.

V gene TRBV19 combines with J gene TRBJ2-2; D not resolved. Trimming left V 3 bases short and J 6 bases short, with 5 bases between. Germline assignment: CDR1 LNHDA and CDR2 SQIVND (reference sequence). CDR3 length equals 12 residues. The CDR3 spells CASSIEAGELFF. The CDR3 DNA is TGTGCCAGTAGTATCGAGGCCGGGGAGCTGTTTTTT.

CDR3 nucleotides: TGTGCCAGCAGCCAAGACAGGGGCGGCAATCAGCCCCAGCATTTT. This codes for CASSQDRGGNQPQHF. The chain joins TRBV3-1 to TRBJ1-5, with D tentatively TRBD1 (6 bases). Trimming took off 0 bases at V and 2 bases at J, with 8 bases between the two ends. Per the germline V gene, CDR1 is LGHDT and CDR2 is YNNKEL (reference sequence). The CDR3 covers 15 residues.

The genes are TRBV2 and TRBJ1-1; D remains ambiguous. This CDR3 has 12 residues. Germline V gene data show CDR1 as SNHLY and CDR2 as FYNNEI. V lost 3 bases to trimming and J lost 1 base, with 3 bases between them. DNA of the CDR3: TGTGCCAGCAGTGAGACGAACACTGAAGCTTTCTTT. Its translation is CASSETNTEAFF.

This chain links TRBV11-2 with TRBJ2-3, with 10 bases fitting TRBD2. The CDR3 extends over 17 amino acids. Trimming removed 2 bases from V and 5 bases from J; junction bases left unmatched: 10. Germline assignment: CDR1 SGHAT and CDR2 FQNNGV. CDR3 DNA: TGTGCCAGCAGCTTATTGTCTAGCGGGGGAGCCAGAGATACGCAGTATTTT. This sequence encodes CASSLLSSGGARDTQYF.

The rearrangement links TRBV5-1 to TRBJ2-1; 12 nucleotides match TRBD2. V shed 6 bases and J 5 bases; nucleotides not matched to a gene: 6. The germline V gene has CDR1 SGHRS and CDR2 YFSETQ. This CDR3 has 15 residues. The CDR3 reads CASTLAGGANNEQFF. The DNA of the CDR3 is TGCGCCAGCACGCTAGCGGGAGGGGCCAACAATGAGCAGTTCTTC. The full variable domain, its missing parts supplied by reference TRBV5-1 and TRBJ2-1, is KAGVTQTPRYLIKTRGQQVTLSCSPISGHRSVSWYQQTPGQGLQFLFEYFSETQRNKGNFPGRFSGRQFSNSRSEMNVSTLELGDSALYLCASTLAGGANNEQFFGPGTRLTVL.

This clonotype was detected once. As DNA, the CDR3 is TGTGCCAGCAGCCCACGGTTCAGGACCTACGAGCAGTACTTC. Its translation: CASSPRFRTYEQYF. The V call is TRBV27, the J call TRBJ2-7; D gene unclear. The length of the CDR3 is 14 residues. Germline V gene data show CDR1 as MNHEY and CDR2 as SMNVEV (reference sequence). Trimming removed 6 bases from V and 2 bases from J, with 14 bases in between.

The chain combines TRBV15 with TRBJ2-7; D not resolved. The CDR3 is 14 residues long. The germline gives CDR1 LNHNV, CDR2 YYDKDF (reference sequence). V lost 8 bases to trimming and J lost 3 bases, with 17 bases between them. This CDR3 reads CATYRLPLIYEQYV. CDR3 coding DNA: TGTGCCACCTATCGATTACCACTTATCTACGAGCAGTACGTC.

V gene TRBV4-2 combines with J gene TRBJ1-5, with TRBD1 matching 8 bases. In germline, CDR1 is LGHNA, CDR2 YNFKEQ. V was pared by 4 bases and J by 7 bases, with 6 bases of the junction left unmatched. CDR3 length: 14 amino acids. The CDR3 spells CASSPGRGPQPQHF. The CDR3 DNA reads as TGTGCCAGCAGCCCGGGCAGGGGGCCGCAGCCCCAGCATTTT.

V usage is TRBV19 and J usage is TRBJ2-7; D possibly corresponds to TRBD1 (6 bases). Trimming removed 3 bases from V and 5 bases from J, with 14 bases in between. Germline CDR1 is LNHDA and CDR2 is SQIVND (reference sequence). The CDR3 has 14 residues. The CDR3 coding sequence is TGTGCCAGTAGTATCCCCGCCAGGGGCCACGAGCAGTACTTC. Amino acids: CASSIPARGHEQYF.

The chain has TRBV20-1 and TRBJ2-1; tentative D call: TRBD1 (5 bases). V was shortened by 6 bases and J by 3 bases, with 18 bases between the two germline ends. Per the germline V gene, CDR1 is DFQATT and CDR2 is SNEGSKA (reference sequence). The CDR3 sequence is 15 residues long. The CDR3 reads CSALATGRSYNEQFF. For the CDR3, the DNA is TGCAGTGCACTGGCCACAGGACGTAGCTACAATGAGCAGTTCTTC.

V is TRBV7-9 and J is TRBJ2-7; 8 positions agree with TRBD1. This CDR3 is 14 amino acids long. V was clipped by 5 bases and J by 5 bases; unmatched bases: 8. Germline-derived CDR1 and CDR2 are SEHNR and FQNEAQ (reference sequence). The CDR3 reads CASSPRTGWNEQYV. Written as DNA, the CDR3 is TGTGCCAGCAGCCCGCGGACAGGGTGGAACGAGCAGTACGTC.

The chain employs TRBV4-1 and TRBJ2-1, with 10 bases identical to TRBD1. The CDR3 length is 16 residues. V shed 3 bases, J shed 4 bases, and the junction held 6 bases outside the gene matches. Per the germline V gene, CDR1 is MGHRA and CDR2 is YSYEKL. The CDR3 nucleotides read TGCGCCAGCAGCCAGCCCGGGACAGGGGCGTACAATGAGCAGTTCTTC. Protein sequence: CASSQPGTGAYNEQFF.

This chain connects TRBV20-1 to TRBJ2-5; 8 bases fit TRBD2. The CDR3 extends over 20 amino acids. V lost 0 bases, J lost 0 bases, and 18 bases stayed unmatched. Germline-derived CDR1 and CDR2 are DFQATT and SNEGSKA (reference sequence). The DNA of the CDR3 is TGCAGTGCTAGAGATTTTCCCCACCGCGGGACTAGGGCATACCAAGAGACCCAGTACTTC. Its protein product is CSARDFPHRGTRAYQETQYF.

This clonotype was observed a single time. The chain uses TRBV12-3 or TRBV12-4 and TRBJ1-1; tentative D call: TRBD1 (5 bases). Trimming left V 7 bases short and J 3 bases short, with 15 bases between. This CDR3 has 14 residues. The CDR3 is CASNPGGLDTEAFF. CDR3 nucleotide sequence: TGTGCCAGCAATCCTGGGGGTTTGGACACTGAAGCTTTCTTT.

The chain employs TRBV4-1 and TRBJ1-1, with D possibly being TRBD1 (6 bases). The CDR3 has 14 amino acids. The germline V gene has CDR1 MGHRA and CDR2 YSYEKL. Trimming pared 5 bases from V and 1 base from J, leaving 11 bases between. The CDR3 loop is CASSAGHPNTEAFF. The CDR3 nucleotides read TGCGCCAGCAGCGCGGGACACCCGAACACTGAAGCTTTCTTT.

This chain joins TRBV3-1 and TRBJ2-7, with TRBD1 matching 7 bases. Germline CDR1 LGHDT, CDR2 YNNKEL (reference sequence). CDR3 length: 19 amino acids. The junction had 17 bases not matched to a gene; V was cut back by 0 bases and J by 3 bases. CDR3 nucleotide sequence: TGTGCCAGCAGCCAAGAGTCCCCAAAAGCTGGGACAGACTTCTACGAGCAGTACTTC. Protein product: CASSQESPKAGTDFYEQYF.

V and J are TRBV11-2 and TRBJ2-7; TRBD1 aligns across 8 bases. The V and J ends lost 4 bases and 0 bases, in that order; junction bases with no gene match: 2. The CDR3 contains 14 residues. Germline V gene data show CDR1 as SGHAT and CDR2 as FQNNGV. The CDR3 DNA is TGTGCCAGCAGCTCGGACAGGGTCTCCTACGAGCAGTACTTC. Its protein is CASSSDRVSYEQYF.

The rearrangement joins TRBV6-5 to TRBJ2-1; TRBD2 aligns across 12 bases. V lost 5 bases, J lost 7 bases, and 6 bases stayed unmatched. This CDR3 is 15 amino acids long. Germline-derived CDR1 and CDR2 are MNHEY and SVGAGI. DNA of the CDR3: TGTGCCAGCAGTGGAACTAGCGGGAGGCTTAATGAGCAGTTCTTC. It specifies CASSGTSGRLNEQFF.